This entry concerns a single T cell receptor (beta chain). What it binds is not known. This entry comes from a study of identifying expanded T cells in peripheral blood. Study-level results: Over around two and four weeks, about 15 and 18 clones changed, versus roughly 1.1 between replicates.

Trimming pared 5 bases from V and 0 bases from J, leaving 14 bases between. CDR3 length equals 15 residues. Germline-derived CDR1 and CDR2 are LNHDA and SQIVND (reference sequence). Collection occurred without any documented infections or immune events in donors. Some clones are missing from TCRdb's copy, which holds only in-frame ones; the method was immunoSEQ multiplex PCR. The data hold about 98,000 clones, with more than 70% observed a single time. The rearrangement uses TRBV19 and TRBJ2-7, with D possibly TRBD2 on 6 matching bases. This TCR was sampled from a person aged 18 to 75 in good health. Input material: blood. The CDR3 region has the DNA TGTGCCAGTAGTTCGCCGCGGGACGCCTCCTACGAGCAGTACTTC. Residues: CASSSPRDASYEQYF.